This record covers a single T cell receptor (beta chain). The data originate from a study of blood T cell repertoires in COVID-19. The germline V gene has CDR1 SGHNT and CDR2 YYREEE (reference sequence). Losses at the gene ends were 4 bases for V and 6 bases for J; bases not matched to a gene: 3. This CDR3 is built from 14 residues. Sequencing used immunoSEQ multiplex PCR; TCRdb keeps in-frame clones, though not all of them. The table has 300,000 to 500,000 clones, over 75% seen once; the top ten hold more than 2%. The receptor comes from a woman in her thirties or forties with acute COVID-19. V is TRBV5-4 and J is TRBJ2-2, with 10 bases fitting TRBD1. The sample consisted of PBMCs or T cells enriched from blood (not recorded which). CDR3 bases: TGTGCCAGCAGCCGGGACAGGGGTCCCGGGGAGCTGTTTTTT. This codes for CASSRDRGPGELFF.